These T cell receptor beta chains were read from a single sample in a study of T cell changes during pregnancy in multiple sclerosis. TCRdb's copy holds only in-frame clones and misses some; the assay was immunoSEQ multiplex PCR. Of 85,000 to 130,000 clones in the sample, 90% to 95% are singletons; the top ten hold over 0.7%. The source material was peripheral blood, sampled before pregnancy. The receptor source for this set is a female donor with multiple sclerosis, enrolled in a pregnancy study. The CDR3 runs from the conserved cysteine through the conserved F or W. The order of the fields is D gene, V gene, J gene, clone size, CDR3 protein, CDR3 DNA. The D gene is left open where the match is weak. Not all rows give a size; the values are once, few, many and, for expanded clones, a class.

D gene: TRBD1; V gene: TRBV6-4; J gene: TRBJ1-4; clone size: .; CDR3 protein: CASRRQGQCNEKLFF; CDR3 DNA: TGTGCCAGCAGGAGACAGGGGCAATGTAATGAAAAACTGTTTTTT
D gene: .; V gene: TRBV30; J gene: TRBJ1-2; clone size: .; CDR3 protein: CAWVDSNGNYGYTF; CDR3 DNA: TGTGCCTGGGTAGACAGTAACGGAAACTATGGCTACACCTTC
D gene: .; V gene: TRBV2; J gene: TRBJ2-2; clone size: .; CDR3 protein: CASTAGWNGELFF; CDR3 DNA: TGTGCCAGCACGGCAGGGTGGAACGGGGAGCTGTTTTTT
D gene: .; V gene: TRBV28; J gene: TRBJ2-2; clone size: once; CDR3 protein: CASSFPPGSTGELFF; CDR3 DNA: TGTGCCAGCAGTTTTCCCCCCGGGAGCACCGGGGAGCTGTTTTTT
D gene: TRBD2; V gene: TRBV5-4; J gene: TRBJ2-7; clone size: .; CDR3 protein: CASSPPGLAAGTYEQYF; CDR3 DNA: TGTGCCAGCAGCCCGCCGGGACTAGCGGCCGGGACCTACGAGCAGTACTTC
D gene: TRBD2; V gene: TRBV27; J gene: TRBJ2-1; clone size: .; CDR3 protein: CASSPGLADQFF; CDR3 DNA: TGTGCCAGCAGTCCAGGACTAGCAGACCAGTTCTTC
D gene: .; V gene: TRBV30; J gene: TRBJ2-7; clone size: .; CDR3 protein: CAWSEGYEQYF; CDR3 DNA: TGTGCCTGGTCTGAGGGCTACGAGCAGTACTTC
D gene: .; V gene: TRBV7-6; J gene: TRBJ1-3; clone size: .; CDR3 protein: CASSPYPRSGNTIYF; CDR3 DNA: TGTGCCAGCAGCCCCTATCCCCGCTCTGGAAACACCATATATTTT
D gene: .; V gene: TRBV7-9; J gene: TRBJ1-1; clone size: .; CDR3 protein: CASRIPGARDTEAFF; CDR3 DNA: TGTGCCAGCAGGATCCCAGGGGCGAGGGACACTGAAGCTTTCTTT
D gene: .; V gene: TRBV19; J gene: TRBJ2-6; clone size: once; CDR3 protein: CASSVTGSGANVLTF; CDR3 DNA: TGTGCCAGTAGTGTGACAGGCTCTGGGGCCAACGTCCTGACTTTC
D gene: TRBD1; V gene: TRBV7-2; J gene: TRBJ1-2; clone size: once; CDR3 protein: CASSPQWDSDYGYTF; CDR3 DNA: TGTGCCAGCAGCCCCCAGTGGGACAGTGACTATGGCTACACCTTC
D gene: TRBD2; V gene: TRBV28; J gene: TRBJ2-7; clone size: once; CDR3 protein: CATIAGGFPYEQYF; CDR3 DNA: TGTGCCACAATAGCGGGAGGCTTCCCCTACGAGCAGTACTTC
D gene: TRBD1; V gene: TRBV29-1; J gene: TRBJ2-7; clone size: .; CDR3 protein: CSVTGERRHSYEQYF; CDR3 DNA: TGCAGCGTTACAGGGGAGAGGCGTCATTCCTACGAGCAGTACTTC
D gene: TRBD2; V gene: TRBV5-1; J gene: TRBJ2-1; clone size: .; CDR3 protein: CASSAAGASGRRAYNEQFF; CDR3 DNA: TGCGCCAGCAGCGCGGCGGGGGCTAGCGGGAGAAGGGCCTACAATGAGCAGTTCTTC
D gene: TRBD1; V gene: TRBV4-3; J gene: TRBJ1-3; clone size: .; CDR3 protein: CASSQDGKDRAGVNTIYF; CDR3 DNA: TGCGCCAGCAGCCAAGATGGCAAGGACAGGGCGGGTGTCAACACCATATATTTT
D gene: .; V gene: TRBV7-2; J gene: TRBJ2-6; clone size: .; CDR3 protein: CASSLLLGANVLTF; CDR3 DNA: TGTGCCAGCAGCCTTTTACTAGGGGCCAACGTCCTGACTTTC
D gene: TRBD2; V gene: TRBV15; J gene: TRBJ2-3; clone size: .; CDR3 protein: CATSSTLAGGRSDTQYF; CDR3 DNA: TGTGCCACCAGCAGTACCCTAGCGGGGGGGCGATCGGATACGCAGTATTTT
D gene: .; V gene: TRBV5-6; J gene: TRBJ2-3; clone size: .; CDR3 protein: CASRGGGFTDTQYF; CDR3 DNA: TGTGCCAGCAGAGGGGGGGGGTTCACAGATACGCAGTATTTT
D gene: .; V gene: TRBV10-3; J gene: TRBJ1-5; clone size: .; CDR3 protein: CAISRTGNQPQHF; CDR3 DNA: TGTGCCATCAGCAGGACAGGCAATCAGCCCCAGCATTTT
D gene: .; V gene: TRBV5-8; J gene: TRBJ1-1; clone size: .; CDR3 protein: CASSLQGNTEAFF; CDR3 DNA: TGTGCCAGCAGCCTACAGGGGAACACTGAAGCTTTCTTT
D gene: TRBD1; V gene: TRBV7-9; J gene: TRBJ1-5; clone size: .; CDR3 protein: CASSLVAGGNNQPQHF; CDR3 DNA: TGTGCCAGCAGCTTAGTAGCAGGGGGTAACAATCAGCCCCAGCATTTT
D gene: TRBD2; V gene: TRBV19; J gene: TRBJ2-1; clone size: .; CDR3 protein: CASKVLAGEYNEQFF; CDR3 DNA: TGTGCCAGTAAGGTTCTTGCGGGAGAGTACAATGAGCAGTTCTTC
D gene: .; V gene: TRBV6-5; J gene: TRBJ1-2; clone size: few; CDR3 protein: CASSYGLSDYGYTF; CDR3 DNA: TGTGCCAGCAGTTACGGGCTGTCCGACTATGGCTACACCTTC
D gene: .; V gene: TRBV19; J gene: TRBJ2-1; clone size: .; CDR3 protein: CASSIADNEQFF; CDR3 DNA: TGTGCCAGTAGTATAGCCGACAATGAGCAGTTCTTC
D gene: .; V gene: TRBV27; J gene: TRBJ2-3; clone size: .; CDR3 protein: CASSFLTLADTQYF; CDR3 DNA: TGTGCCAGCAGTTTCCTCACACTAGCAGATACGCAGTATTTT
D gene: TRBD1; V gene: TRBV19; J gene: TRBJ1-1; clone size: .; CDR3 protein: CASSNDRAEVAEAFF; CDR3 DNA: TGTGCCAGTAGTAATGACAGGGCCGAGGTCGCTGAAGCTTTCTTT